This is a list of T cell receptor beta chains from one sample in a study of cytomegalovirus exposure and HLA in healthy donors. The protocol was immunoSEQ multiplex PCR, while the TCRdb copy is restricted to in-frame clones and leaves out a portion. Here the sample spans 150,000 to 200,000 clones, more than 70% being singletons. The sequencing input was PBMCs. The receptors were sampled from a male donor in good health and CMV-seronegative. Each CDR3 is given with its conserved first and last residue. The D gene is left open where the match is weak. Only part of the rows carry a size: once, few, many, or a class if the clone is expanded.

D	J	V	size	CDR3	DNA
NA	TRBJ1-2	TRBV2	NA	CASSEGAARGAPNYGYTF	TGTGCCAGCAGTGAGGGGGCGGCCAGGGGCGCCCCTAATTATGGCTACACCTTC
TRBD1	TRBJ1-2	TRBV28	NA	CASSLSTGGYGYTF	TGTGCCAGCAGTTTATCCACAGGGGGATATGGCTACACCTTC
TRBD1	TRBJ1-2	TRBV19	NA	CASSIEADRGYGYTF	TGTGCCAGTAGTATAGAGGCGGACAGGGGCTACGGCTACACCTTC
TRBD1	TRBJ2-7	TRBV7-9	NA	CASSVGQAYEQYF	TGTGCCAGCAGCGTGGGACAGGCCTACGAGCAGTACTTC
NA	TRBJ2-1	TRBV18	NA	CASSPPNRLDEQFF	TGTGCCAGCTCACCTCCGAACCGGTTGGATGAGCAGTTCTTC
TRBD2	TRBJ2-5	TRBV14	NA	CASSRIAGGGETQYF	TGTGCCAGCAGCCGGATAGCGGGAGGCGGGGAGACCCAGTACTTC
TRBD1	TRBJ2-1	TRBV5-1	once	CASSLGGTGGNEQFF	TGCGCCAGCAGCTTGGGGGGGACAGGGGGAAATGAGCAGTTCTTC
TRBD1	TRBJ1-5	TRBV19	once	CASSPGQENQPQHF	TGTGCCAGTAGTCCTGGACAGGAGAATCAGCCCCAGCATTTT
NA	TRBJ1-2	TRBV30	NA	CAWSFTDYGYTF	TGTGCCTGGAGTTTTACAGACTATGGCTACACCTTC
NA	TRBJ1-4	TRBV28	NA	CASSSPPRGKLFF	TGTGCCAGCAGTTCTCCCCCCCGAGGCAAACTGTTTTTT
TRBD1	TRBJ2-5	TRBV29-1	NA	CSVDRGEETQYF	TGCAGCGTGGACAGGGGGGAAGAGACCCAGTACTTC
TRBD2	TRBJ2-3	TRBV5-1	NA	CASSLGVAGGRTDTQYF	TGCGCCAGCAGCTTGGGGGTAGCGGGGGGTAGGACAGATACGCAGTATTTT
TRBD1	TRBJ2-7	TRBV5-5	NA	CASTNPGQGIYEQYF	TGTGCCAGCACTAACCCGGGACAGGGTATCTACGAGCAGTACTTC
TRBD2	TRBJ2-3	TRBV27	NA	CASSKAGDDTQYF	TGTGCCAGCAGTAAAGCGGGGGACGATACGCAGTATTTT
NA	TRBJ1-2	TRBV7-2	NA	CASSPGGGSGYGYTF	TGTGCCAGCAGTCCGGGGGGAGGGTCCGGCTATGGCTACACCTTC
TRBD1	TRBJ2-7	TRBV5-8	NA	CASRLLGGRYEQYF	TGTGCCAGCAGGTTATTAGGGGGCCGGTACGAGCAGTACTTC
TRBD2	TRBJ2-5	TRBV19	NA	CASSISALAVLRETQYF	TGTGCCAGTAGTATAAGCGCACTAGCGGTGCTTCGGGAGACCCAGTACTTC
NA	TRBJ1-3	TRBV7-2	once	CASSSGPEDTIYF	TGTGCCAGCAGCTCCGGCCCCGAGGACACCATATATTTT
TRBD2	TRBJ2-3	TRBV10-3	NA	CAITPGGLADNTDTQYF	TGTGCCATCACTCCTGGGGGACTAGCGGATAACACAGATACGCAGTATTTT
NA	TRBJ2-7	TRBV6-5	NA	CASSTRREHYEQYF	TGTGCCAGCAGTACCAGGCGGGAACACTACGAGCAGTACTTC
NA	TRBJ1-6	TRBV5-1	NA	CASSFRGSRGPNSPLHF	TGCGCCAGCAGCTTTCGAGGTTCCAGGGGCCCCAATTCACCCCTCCACTTT
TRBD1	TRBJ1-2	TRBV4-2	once	CASSQPGQGEGGYTF	TGTGCCAGCAGCCAACCAGGACAGGGGGAGGGTGGCTACACCTTC
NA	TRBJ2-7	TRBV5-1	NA	CASSLAGGLGGSEQYF	TGCGCCAGCAGCTTGGCTGGGGGGTTGGGCGGCAGCGAGCAGTACTTC
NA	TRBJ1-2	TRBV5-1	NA	CASSLVAANYGYTF	TGCGCCAGCAGCTTGGTAGCGGCTAACTATGGCTACACCTTC